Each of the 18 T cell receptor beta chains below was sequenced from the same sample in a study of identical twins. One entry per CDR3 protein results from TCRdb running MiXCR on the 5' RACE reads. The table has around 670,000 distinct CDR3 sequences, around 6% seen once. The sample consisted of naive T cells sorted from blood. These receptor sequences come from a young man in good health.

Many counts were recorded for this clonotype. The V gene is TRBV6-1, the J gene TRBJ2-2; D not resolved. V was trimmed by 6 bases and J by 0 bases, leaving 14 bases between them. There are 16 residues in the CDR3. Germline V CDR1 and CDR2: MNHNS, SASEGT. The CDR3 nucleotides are TGTGCCAGCAGCCTCCACCGGTTCGCGAACACCGGGGAGCTGTTTTTT. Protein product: CASSLHRFANTGELFF.

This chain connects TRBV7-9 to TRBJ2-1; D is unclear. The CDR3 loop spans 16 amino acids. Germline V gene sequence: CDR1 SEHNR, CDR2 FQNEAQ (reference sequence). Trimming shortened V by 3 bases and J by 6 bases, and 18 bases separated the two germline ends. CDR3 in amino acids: CASSFYVGKLINEQFF. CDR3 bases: TGTGCCAGCAGCTTTTATGTAGGGAAATTGATCAATGAGCAGTTCTTC.

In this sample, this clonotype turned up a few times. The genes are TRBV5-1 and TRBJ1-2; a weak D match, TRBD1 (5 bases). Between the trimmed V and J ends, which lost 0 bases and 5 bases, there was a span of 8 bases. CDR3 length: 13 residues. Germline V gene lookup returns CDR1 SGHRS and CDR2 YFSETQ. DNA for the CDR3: TGCGCCAGCAGCTTGGCCGACAGATATGGCTACACCTTC. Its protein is CASSLADRYGYTF.

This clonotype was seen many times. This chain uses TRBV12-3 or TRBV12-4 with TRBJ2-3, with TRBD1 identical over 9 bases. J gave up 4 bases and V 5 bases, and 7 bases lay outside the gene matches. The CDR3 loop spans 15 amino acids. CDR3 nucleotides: TGTGCCAGCAGTCCACAGGGGGCGAGGTCAGATACGCAGTATTTT. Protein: CASSPQGARSDTQYF.

The CDR3 loop is CASSLSGQGSDEQYF. The CDR3 nucleotides are TGTGCCAGCAGTTTATCGGGTCAGGGGTCCGACGAGCAGTACTTC. V gene TRBV28 combines with J gene TRBJ2-7; maybe TRBD1 (6 bases). V lost 1 base, J lost 5 bases, and 15 bases lay in between. Germline V gives CDR1 MDHEN, CDR2 SYDVKM. The CDR3 totals 15 residues.

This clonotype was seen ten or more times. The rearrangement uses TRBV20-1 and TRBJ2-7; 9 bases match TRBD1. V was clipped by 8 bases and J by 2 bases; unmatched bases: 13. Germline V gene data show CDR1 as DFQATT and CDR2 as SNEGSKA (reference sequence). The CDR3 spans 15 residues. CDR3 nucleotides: TGCAGTTCCTTAGAACCAGGGACAGGGACCTACGAGCAGTACTTC. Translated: CSSLEPGTGTYEQYF.

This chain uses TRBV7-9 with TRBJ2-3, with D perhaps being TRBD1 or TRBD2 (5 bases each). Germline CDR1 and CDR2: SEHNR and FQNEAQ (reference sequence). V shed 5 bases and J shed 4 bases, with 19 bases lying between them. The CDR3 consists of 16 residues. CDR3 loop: CASSPPRDQSPDTQYF. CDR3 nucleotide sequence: TGTGCCAGCAGCCCCCCTAGGGACCAGTCACCAGATACGCAGTATTTT.

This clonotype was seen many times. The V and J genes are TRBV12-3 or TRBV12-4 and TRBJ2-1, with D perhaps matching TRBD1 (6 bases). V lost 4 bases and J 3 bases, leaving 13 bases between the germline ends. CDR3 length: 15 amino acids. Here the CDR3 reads CASSWETGVYNEQFF. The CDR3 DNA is TGTGCCAGCAGTTGGGAGACAGGCGTCTACAATGAGCAGTTCTTC.

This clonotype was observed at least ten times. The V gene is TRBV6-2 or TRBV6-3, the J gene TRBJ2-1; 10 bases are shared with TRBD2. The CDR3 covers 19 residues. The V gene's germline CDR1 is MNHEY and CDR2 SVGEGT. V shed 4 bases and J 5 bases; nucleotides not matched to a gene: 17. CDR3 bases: TGTGCCAGCAGTTCTCTTGGAGCGGGAGGGCCCTCGAGCGACAATGAGCAGTTCTTC. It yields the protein CASSSLGAGGPSSDNEQFF.

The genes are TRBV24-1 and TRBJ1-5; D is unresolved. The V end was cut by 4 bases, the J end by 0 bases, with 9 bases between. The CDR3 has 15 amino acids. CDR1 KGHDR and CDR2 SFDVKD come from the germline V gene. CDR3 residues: CATSDQTDSNQPQHF. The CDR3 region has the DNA TGTGCCACCAGTGACCAGACTGATAGCAATCAGCCCCAGCATTTT.

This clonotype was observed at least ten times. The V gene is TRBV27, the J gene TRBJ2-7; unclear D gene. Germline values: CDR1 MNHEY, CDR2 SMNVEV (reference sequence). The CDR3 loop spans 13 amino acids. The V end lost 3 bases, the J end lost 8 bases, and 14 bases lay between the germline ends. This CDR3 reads CASSLSGPRQQYF. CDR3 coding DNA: TGTGCCAGCAGTTTGTCGGGCCCCCGACAGCAGTACTTC.

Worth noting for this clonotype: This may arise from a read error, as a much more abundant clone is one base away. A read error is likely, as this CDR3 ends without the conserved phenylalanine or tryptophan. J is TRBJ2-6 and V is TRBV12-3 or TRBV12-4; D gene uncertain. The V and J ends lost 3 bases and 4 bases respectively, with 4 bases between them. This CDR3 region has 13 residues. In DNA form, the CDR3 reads TGTGCCAGCAGTTTCGACGGGGCCAACGTCCTGACTTCC. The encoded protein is CASSFDGANVLTS.

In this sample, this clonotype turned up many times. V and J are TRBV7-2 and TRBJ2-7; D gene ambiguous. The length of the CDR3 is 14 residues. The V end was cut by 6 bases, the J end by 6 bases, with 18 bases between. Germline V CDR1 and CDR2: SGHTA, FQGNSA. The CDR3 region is CASSPYLSGFEQYF. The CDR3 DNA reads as TGTGCCAGCAGTCCTTACCTTTCCGGGTTCGAGCAGTACTTC.

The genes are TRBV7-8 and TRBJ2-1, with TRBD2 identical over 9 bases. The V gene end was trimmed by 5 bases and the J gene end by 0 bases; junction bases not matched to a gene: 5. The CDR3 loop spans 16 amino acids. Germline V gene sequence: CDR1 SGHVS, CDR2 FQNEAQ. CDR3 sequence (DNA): TGTGCCAGCAGCGCTACTAGCGGGCGCTCCTACAATGAGCAGTTCTTC. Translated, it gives CASSATSGRSYNEQFF.

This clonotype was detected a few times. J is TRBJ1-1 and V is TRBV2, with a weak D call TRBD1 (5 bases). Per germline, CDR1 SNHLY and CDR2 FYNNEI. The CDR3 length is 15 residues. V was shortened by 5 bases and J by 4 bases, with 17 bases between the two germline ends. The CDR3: CASSRTQPGGTEAFF. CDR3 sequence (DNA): TGTGCCAGCAGTAGGACACAACCTGGAGGCACTGAAGCTTTCTTT. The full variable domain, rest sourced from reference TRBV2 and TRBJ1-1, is EPEVTQTPSHQVTQMGQEVILRCVPISNHLYFYWYRQILGQKVEFLVSFYNNEISEKSEIFDDQFSVERPDGSNFTLKIRSTKLEDSAMYFCASSRTQPGGTEAFFGQGTRLTVV.

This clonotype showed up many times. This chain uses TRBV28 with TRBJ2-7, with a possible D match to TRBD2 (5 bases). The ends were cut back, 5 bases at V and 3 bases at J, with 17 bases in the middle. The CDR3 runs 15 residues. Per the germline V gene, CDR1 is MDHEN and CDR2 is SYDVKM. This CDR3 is CASSGNLAPGYEQYF. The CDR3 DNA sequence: TGTGCCAGCAGTGGTAACCTAGCTCCCGGCTACGAGCAGTACTTC.

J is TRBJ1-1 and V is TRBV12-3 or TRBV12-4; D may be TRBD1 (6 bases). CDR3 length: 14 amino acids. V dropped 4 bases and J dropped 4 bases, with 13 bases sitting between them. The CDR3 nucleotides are TGTGCCAGCAGTTACCGAGCAGGGGTCACTGAAGCTTTCTTT. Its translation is CASSYRAGVTEAFF.

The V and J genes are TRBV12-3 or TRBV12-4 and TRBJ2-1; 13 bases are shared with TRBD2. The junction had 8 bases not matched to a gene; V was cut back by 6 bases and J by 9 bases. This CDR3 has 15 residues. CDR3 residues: CASSPLAGGLGEQFF. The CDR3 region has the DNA TGTGCCAGCAGCCCACTAGCGGGAGGGCTCGGTGAGCAGTTCTTC.